This is a list of T cell receptor beta chains from one sample in a study of CDR3 diversity in severe acne. TCRdb fed the PCR reads into MiXCR, producing one record per CDR3 protein. The sample includes approximately 79,000 distinct CDR3 sequences, about 50% of them seen just once. Sequencing input: blood. The receptors were gathered from a male donor in good health, serving as a control. CDR3s include the opening cysteine and the closing phenylalanine or tryptophan. A D gene is named only where the DNA matches it firmly.

v_gene	d_gene	CDR3aa
TRBV15	TRBD2	CATSRRTSGYNEQFF
TRBV30	-	CAWIVRGAPGNTIYF
TRBV28	TRBD1	CASKSGTGEGTEAFF
TRBV19	TRBD1	CASSIGTANPSYEQYF
TRBV2	-	CASSEDMNTGELFF
TRBV18	-	CASPYQTGLEPQHF
TRBV10-3	TRBD2	CAITGGTSGGSSYEQYF
TRBV7-9	-	CASVGMGDSPLHF
TRBV11-2	-	CASSGPTLDTQYF
TRBV5-1	-	CASNAGPSNTGELFF
TRBV2	TRBD2	CASSKLAGEETQYF
TRBV7-8	-	CASSLLGLPGGYTF
TRBV15	-	CATSRDVGAGGEQFF
TRBV6-1	TRBD1	CASTQGEPEAFF
TRBV30	-	CALRGGASKNIQYF
TRBV15	TRBD1	CATSSVSQGATEAFF
TRBV5-6	-	CASSLSGQSFAEQYF
TRBV27	-	CASSGRGGVEQYF
TRBV7-9	TRBD2	CASSLAGLAGGPDEQYF
TRBV30	TRBD2	CAWSRGLAGGPGDTQYF
TRBV4-1	-	CASSQASISYEQYF
TRBV7-8	-	CASSKTPARGQSFTDTQYF
TRBV5-1	TRBD1	CASSNGQGAPYNEQFF
TRBV7-9	-	CASSLASLLNEQYF
TRBV25-1	TRBD1	CASGQASNEKLFF
TRBV2	TRBD1	CASITPRGRLGGYTF